This T cell receptor (beta chain) comes out of a study of Graves' ophthalmopathy and Graves' hyperthyroidism. Germline assignment: CDR1 MNHEY and CDR2 SVGAGI. This CDR3 region has 14 residues. Trimming pared 2 bases from V and 11 bases from J, leaving 13 bases between. The sample holds a few counts of this clonotype. Amplifying from RNA transcripts, the study obtained TCR beta CDR3 regions. Second-round multiplex PCR came after first-round RT-PCR with HTBI primers. TCRdb analysed the multiplex PCR reads with MiXCR anew, one entry per CDR3 protein. The data contain about 400,000 distinct CDR3 sequences, about a sixth of them seen just once; the ten biggest clones take up around 1.6%.

This rearrangement joins TRBV6-5 to TRBJ1-6; perhaps TRBD1 as D (6 bases). The specimen sequenced was peripheral blood. This clonotype was obtained from a woman younger than 35 with Graves' ophthalmopathy. CDR3 sequence (DNA): TGTGCCAGCAGTTACGGCGGGGGCGTGGCACCCCTCCACTTT. Its protein product is CASSYGGGVAPLHF.